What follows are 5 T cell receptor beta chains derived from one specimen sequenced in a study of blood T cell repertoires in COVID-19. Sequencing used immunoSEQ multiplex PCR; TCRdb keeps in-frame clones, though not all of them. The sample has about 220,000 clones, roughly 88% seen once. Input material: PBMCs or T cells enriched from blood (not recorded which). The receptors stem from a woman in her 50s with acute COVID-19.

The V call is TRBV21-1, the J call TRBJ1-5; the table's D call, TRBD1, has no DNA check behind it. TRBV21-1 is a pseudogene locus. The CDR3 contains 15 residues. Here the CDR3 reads CASSKETDSNQPQHF. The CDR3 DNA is TGTGCCAGCAGCAAAGAGACAGATAGCAATCAGCCCCAGCATTTT.

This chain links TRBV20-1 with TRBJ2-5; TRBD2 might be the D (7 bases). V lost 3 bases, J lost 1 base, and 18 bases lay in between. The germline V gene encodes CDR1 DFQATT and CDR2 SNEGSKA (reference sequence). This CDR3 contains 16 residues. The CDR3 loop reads CSASRGGGGIQETQYF. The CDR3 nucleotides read TGCAGTGCTAGTAGGGGAGGGGGAGGGATCCAAGAGACCCAGTACTTC.

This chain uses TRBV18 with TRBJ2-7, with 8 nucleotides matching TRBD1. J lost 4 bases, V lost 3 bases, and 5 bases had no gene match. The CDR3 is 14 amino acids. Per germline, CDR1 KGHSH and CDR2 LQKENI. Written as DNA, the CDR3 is TGTGCCAGCTCACCTCCGGGACAGGATTACGAGCAGTACTTC. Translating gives CASSPPGQDYEQYF.

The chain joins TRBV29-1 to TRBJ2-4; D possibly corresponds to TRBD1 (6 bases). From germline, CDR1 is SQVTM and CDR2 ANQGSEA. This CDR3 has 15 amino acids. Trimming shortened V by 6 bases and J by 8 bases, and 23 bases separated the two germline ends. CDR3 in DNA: TGCAGCGTACGACCGGGACATGAAAGTGGGTACATTCAGTACTTC. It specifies CSVRPGHESGYIQYF.

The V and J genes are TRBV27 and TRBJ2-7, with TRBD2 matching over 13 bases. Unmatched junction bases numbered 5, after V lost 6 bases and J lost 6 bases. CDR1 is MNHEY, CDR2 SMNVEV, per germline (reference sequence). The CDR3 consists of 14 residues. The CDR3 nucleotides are TGTGCCAGCAGGTTGGGACTAGCGGGAAGCGAGCAGTACTTC. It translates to CASRLGLAGSEQYF.